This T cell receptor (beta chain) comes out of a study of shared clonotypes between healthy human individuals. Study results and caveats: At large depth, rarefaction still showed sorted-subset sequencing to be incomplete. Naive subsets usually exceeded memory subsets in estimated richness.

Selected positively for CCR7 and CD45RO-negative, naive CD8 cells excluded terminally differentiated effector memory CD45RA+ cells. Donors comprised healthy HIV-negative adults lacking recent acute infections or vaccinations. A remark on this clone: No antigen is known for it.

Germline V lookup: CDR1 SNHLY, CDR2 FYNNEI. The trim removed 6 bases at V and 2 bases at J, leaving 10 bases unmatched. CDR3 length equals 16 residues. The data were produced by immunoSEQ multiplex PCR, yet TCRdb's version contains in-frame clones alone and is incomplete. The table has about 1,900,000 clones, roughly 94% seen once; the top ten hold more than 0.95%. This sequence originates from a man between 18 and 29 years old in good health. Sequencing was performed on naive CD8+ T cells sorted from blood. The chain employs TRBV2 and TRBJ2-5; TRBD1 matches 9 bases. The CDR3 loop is CASSLGQGGWQETQYF. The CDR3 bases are TGTGCCAGCAGCTTGGGACAGGGAGGGTGGCAAGAGACCCAGTACTTC.